This TCR beta chain was sequenced during a study of cytotoxic CD8 clonotypes in ibrutinib-treated CLL. The assay was immunoSEQ multiplex PCR, and TCRdb's table has in-frame clones only and misses some. The table has a few hundred thousand clones, 67% seen once. This TCR was recovered from a human donor with chronic lymphocytic leukemia. Sequencing was performed on PBMCs, taken after 36 months of ibrutinib treatment.

The CDR3, as DNA: TGTGCCACCAGCAGGCGCGGGAGCGGGAATATTGGAGAGACCCAGTACTTC. Residues: CATSRRGSGNIGETQYF. The chain joins TRBV15 to TRBJ2-5; 7 nucleotides agree with TRBD2. The length of the CDR3 is 17 residues. V lost 3 bases and J lost 4; bases outside the gene matches: 14. Germline lookup yields CDR1 LNHNV and CDR2 YYDKDF (reference sequence).